Presented here are 23 T cell receptor beta chains from one specimen sequenced in a study of OX40 agonist ivuxolimab in advanced cancers. Sequenced by immunoSEQ multiplex PCR; TCRdb stores in-frame clones only, minus some. This table has 50,000 to 70,000 clones, around 93% appearing once. The sequencing used CD4+ or CD8+ T cells sorted from blood, collected in a trial of the OX40 agonist ivuxolimab. The source of these receptors is an adult with an advanced solid tumor such as melanoma, head and neck, liver or kidney cancer.

This chain joins TRBV6-5 and TRBJ2-5, with D perhaps matching TRBD1 or TRBD2 (5 bases each). The CDR3 contains 15 residues. V shed 4 bases and J shed 5 bases, with 17 bases lying between them. The germline V gene encodes CDR1 MNHEY and CDR2 SVGAGI. CDR3 in DNA: TGTGCCAGCAGTTCGGGGATGGGGGTAGGGGAGACCCAGTACTTC. Protein product: CASSSGMGVGETQYF.

This chain uses TRBV4-1 with TRBJ2-3; 9 bases map to TRBD2. The CDR3 totals 14 residues. Per the germline V gene, CDR1 is MGHRA and CDR2 is YSYEKL. The J segment lost 4 bases and the V segment lost 4 bases, leaving 3 bases of the junction unmatched. The CDR3 DNA reads as TGCGCCAGCAGCCGGGGACTAGCCCCAGATACGCAGTATTTT. Residues: CASSRGLAPDTQYF.

This rearrangement joins TRBV6-5 to TRBJ2-2; D not certain. Trimming cost V 0 bases and J 2 bases, with 7 bases left between them. The CDR3 covers 15 residues. Germline CDR1 is MNHEY and CDR2 is SVGAGI. CDR3 residues: CASSYSVGNTGELFF. CDR3 in DNA: TGTGCCAGCAGTTACTCGGTCGGAAACACCGGGGAGCTGTTTTTT.

The CDR3 DNA reads as TGTGCCTGGAGCGATGAGGGGGCGGATGAAAAACTGTTTTTT. Its translation is CAWSDEGADEKLFF. V is TRBV30 and J is TRBJ1-4; TRBD1 agrees at 7 bases. Trimming cost V 3 bases and J 6 bases; bases outside gene matches: 7. Germline CDR1 is GTSNPN and CDR2 is SVGIG (reference sequence). CDR3 size: 14 residues.

This clone was found once. V gene TRBV5-8 combines with J gene TRBJ1-5, with 8 bases fitting TRBD1. Germline loops: CDR1 SGHTS, CDR2 YDEGEE. The trim removed 0 bases at V and 4 bases at J, leaving 6 bases unmatched. The CDR3 is made up of 16 amino acids. CDR3 residues: CASSLGAGGVNQPQHF. The DNA for the CDR3 is TGTGCCAGCAGCTTGGGGGCAGGGGGCGTTAATCAGCCCCAGCATTTT.

The chain combines TRBV7-2 with TRBJ2-5; 9 nucleotides match TRBD1. CDR1 SGHTA and CDR2 FQGNSA come from the germline V gene. V shed 5 bases, J shed 3 bases, and the junction held 7 bases outside the gene matches. The CDR3 runs 15 residues. CDR3 sequence: CASSPGGTGKETQYF. CDR3 in DNA: TGTGCCAGCAGCCCAGGGGGGACAGGGAAAGAGACCCAGTACTTC.

The genes are TRBV19 and TRBJ2-5, with 11 bases matching TRBD1. CDR1 is LNHDA, CDR2 SQIVND, per germline (reference sequence). This CDR3 spans 16 amino acids. V shed 4 bases, J shed 5 bases, and the junction held 9 bases outside the gene matches. The CDR3 nucleotides read TGTGCCAGTAGTACTCGGACAGGGGGCGTGGGGGAGACCCAGTACTTC. It encodes CASSTRTGGVGETQYF.

The chain recombines TRBV7-2 with TRBJ2-1, with 12 positions matching TRBD2. From germline, CDR1 is SGHTA and CDR2 FQGNSA. Trimming took 1 base from V and 8 from J; bases not matched to a gene: 6. This CDR3 region has 16 residues. CDR3 region: CASSLGGLAGRDEQFF. Written as DNA, the CDR3 is TGTGCCAGCAGCTTAGGAGGACTAGCGGGACGGGATGAGCAGTTCTTC.

The rearrangement uses TRBV2 and TRBJ2-2, with a weak D call TRBD1 (6 bases). Trimming pared 5 bases from V and 5 bases from J, leaving 15 bases between. Looked up from germline, CDR1 is SNHLY and CDR2 is FYNNEI. This CDR3 contains 15 residues. CDR3 coding DNA: TGTGCCAGCAGTTACAGGGATCTGGGTACCGGGGAGCTGTTTTTT. Translation: CASSYRDLGTGELFF.

The chain links TRBV11-2 to TRBJ2-1; D gene unclear. The CDR3 is made up of 12 amino acids. The ends were cut back, 5 bases at V and 8 bases at J, with 10 bases in the middle. From germline, CDR1 is SGHAT and CDR2 FQNNGV. CDR3 DNA: TGTGCCAGCAGCCCGAATAGATATGAGCAGTTCTTC. Protein: CASSPNRYEQFF.

This chain connects TRBV6-1 to TRBJ2-7; D may correspond to TRBD1 or TRBD2 (5 bases each). Germline CDR1 is MNHNS and CDR2 is SASEGT. This CDR3 is built from 12 residues. Trimming took 0 bases from V and 9 from J, leaving 9 bases between them. The CDR3 DNA sequence: TGTGCCAGCAGTGAAGCGGGGGTTGTGCAGTACTTC. Its protein is CASSEAGVVQYF.

J is TRBJ1-1 and V is TRBV25-1; D remains unclear. CDR3 length: 13 residues. Germline CDR1 reads MGHDK; CDR2 reads SYGVNS. Trimming pared 4 bases from V and 1 base from J, leaving 7 bases between. The CDR3 region is CASSGLTNTEAFF. Here the CDR3 DNA reads TGTGCCAGCAGTGGTTTGACGAACACTGAAGCTTTCTTT.

This clone was observed a handful of times. J is TRBJ2-7 and V is TRBV7-2, with a tentative D call TRBD2 (7 bases). The germline V gene encodes CDR1 SGHTA and CDR2 FQGNSA. The CDR3 has 17 residues. Between the trimmed V and J ends, which lost 1 base and 0 bases, there was a span of 16 bases. The CDR3 DNA is TGTGCCAGCAGCTTAGTCCCAGGGGAGGGGAGCTCCTACGAGCAGTACTTC. This translates into CASSLVPGEGSSYEQYF.

The chain joins TRBV7-8 to TRBJ2-7, with TRBD1 matching over 9 bases. The CDR3 runs to 15 residues. From germline, CDR1 is SGHVS and CDR2 FQNEAQ. J gave up 3 bases and V 2 bases, and 5 bases lay outside the gene matches. This CDR3 reads CASSLSGQGNYEQYF. Written as DNA, the CDR3 is TGTGCCAGCAGCTTATCGGGACAGGGAAACTACGAGCAGTACTTC.

This chain's CDR3 is CASSPTSSYNSPLHF. The CDR3 DNA sequence: TGTGCCAGCAGCCCCACGAGCTCCTATAATTCACCCCTCCACTTT. The rearrangement links TRBV27 to TRBJ1-6; D gene uncertain. Germline assignment: CDR1 MNHEY and CDR2 SMNVEV (reference sequence). V gave up 6 bases and J gave up 0 bases, with 9 bases separating them. CDR3 size: 15 residues.

This chain joins TRBV7-5 and TRBJ2-1. TRBV7-5 is tagged as a pseudogene. The CDR3 is made up of 19 amino acids. CDR3 sequence: CVRSIPYARLTRCYNEQFF. CDR3 DNA sequence: TGTGTCAGAAGCATCCCTTATGCCCGGCTTACCCGCTGCTACAATGAGCAGTTCTTC.

Written as DNA, the CDR3 is TGTGCCAGCAGCTATTCGGCGGGATCAGTCGTTTTCAATGAGCAGTTCTTC. As protein: CASSYSAGSVVFNEQFF. The V call is TRBV7-9, the J call TRBJ2-1, with D maybe TRBD2 (6 bases). CDR3 size: 17 residues. With 4 bases removed from V and 6 bases from J, the gap between germline ends came to 22 bases. Germline CDR1 and CDR2: SEHNR and FQNEAQ (reference sequence). Full variable domain (remainder filled in from reference TRBV7-9 and TRBJ2-1): DTGVSQNPRHKITKRGQNVTFRCDPISEHNRLYWYRQTLGQGPEFLTYFQNEAQLEKSRLLSDRFSAERPKGSFSTLEIQRTEQGDSAMYLCASSYSAGSVVFNEQFFGPGTRLTVL.

The chain has TRBV27 and TRBJ2-1; unclear D gene. With 7 bases removed from V and 7 bases from J, the gap between germline ends came to 8 bases. The CDR3 extends over 11 amino acids. The germline gives CDR1 MNHEY, CDR2 SMNVEV (reference sequence). CDR3: CASKVLNEQFF. The CDR3 coding sequence is TGTGCCAGCAAAGTTCTTAATGAGCAGTTCTTC.

The rearrangement links TRBV14 to TRBJ2-3; a possible D gene is TRBD2 (5 bases). This CDR3 comprises 15 residues. Germline CDR1 is SGHDN and CDR2 is FVKESK. Between the trimmed V and J ends, which lost 5 bases and 2 bases, there was a span of 14 bases. The CDR3 spells CASSVRDLFTDTQYF. Here the CDR3 DNA reads TGTGCCAGCAGCGTCCGGGATTTATTCACAGATACGCAGTATTTT.

The rearrangement uses TRBV6-6 and TRBJ1-4; D is possibly TRBD1 (5 bases). The CDR3 contains 15 residues. From germline, CDR1 is MNHNY and CDR2 SVGAGI (reference sequence). V was clipped by 10 bases and J by 0 bases, with 15 bases between them. As DNA, the CDR3 is TGTGCCATTGGGGCGGGGGGTGCAACTAATGAAAAACTGTTTTTT. Its protein is CAIGAGGATNEKLFF.

V is TRBV5-5 and J is TRBJ2-7; 9 positions match TRBD1. With V trimmed by 6 bases and J by 6 bases, 13 bases remained unmatched. Germline CDR1 and CDR2: SGHKS and YYEKEE (reference sequence). The CDR3 runs to 15 residues. CDR3 bases: TGTGCCAGCACCCTAAGGGGACAGGGATTCTTCGAGCAGTACTTC. Amino acid sequence: CASTLRGQGFFEQYF.

The V call is TRBV7-9, the J call TRBJ1-4; 9 positions match TRBD1. Germline V gives CDR1 SEHNR, CDR2 FQNEAQ (reference sequence). The trim removed 5 bases at V and 8 bases at J, leaving 6 bases unmatched. There are 14 residues in the CDR3. The CDR3 nucleotides read TGTGCCAGCAGCCTACAGGGGGCACACGAAAAACTGTTTTTT. Translation: CASSLQGAHEKLFF. The full variable domain, rest sourced from reference TRBV7-9 and TRBJ1-4, is DTGVSQNPRHKITKRGQNVTFRCDPISEHNRLYWYRQTLGQGPEFLTYFQNEAQLEKSRLLSDRFSAERPKGSFSTLEIQRTEQGDSAMYLCASSLQGAHEKLFFGSGTQLSVL.

This chain links TRBV6-4 with TRBJ2-5; 13 bases line up with TRBD2. Germline loops: CDR1 MRHNA, CDR2 SNTAGT. The CDR3 contains 17 residues. V was pared by 7 bases and J by 7 bases, with 15 bases of the junction left unmatched. CDR3 protein: CASTPSPGLAGARTQYF. The CDR3 nucleotides are TGTGCCAGCACCCCATCCCCCGGACTAGCGGGAGCCAGGACCCAGTACTTC.